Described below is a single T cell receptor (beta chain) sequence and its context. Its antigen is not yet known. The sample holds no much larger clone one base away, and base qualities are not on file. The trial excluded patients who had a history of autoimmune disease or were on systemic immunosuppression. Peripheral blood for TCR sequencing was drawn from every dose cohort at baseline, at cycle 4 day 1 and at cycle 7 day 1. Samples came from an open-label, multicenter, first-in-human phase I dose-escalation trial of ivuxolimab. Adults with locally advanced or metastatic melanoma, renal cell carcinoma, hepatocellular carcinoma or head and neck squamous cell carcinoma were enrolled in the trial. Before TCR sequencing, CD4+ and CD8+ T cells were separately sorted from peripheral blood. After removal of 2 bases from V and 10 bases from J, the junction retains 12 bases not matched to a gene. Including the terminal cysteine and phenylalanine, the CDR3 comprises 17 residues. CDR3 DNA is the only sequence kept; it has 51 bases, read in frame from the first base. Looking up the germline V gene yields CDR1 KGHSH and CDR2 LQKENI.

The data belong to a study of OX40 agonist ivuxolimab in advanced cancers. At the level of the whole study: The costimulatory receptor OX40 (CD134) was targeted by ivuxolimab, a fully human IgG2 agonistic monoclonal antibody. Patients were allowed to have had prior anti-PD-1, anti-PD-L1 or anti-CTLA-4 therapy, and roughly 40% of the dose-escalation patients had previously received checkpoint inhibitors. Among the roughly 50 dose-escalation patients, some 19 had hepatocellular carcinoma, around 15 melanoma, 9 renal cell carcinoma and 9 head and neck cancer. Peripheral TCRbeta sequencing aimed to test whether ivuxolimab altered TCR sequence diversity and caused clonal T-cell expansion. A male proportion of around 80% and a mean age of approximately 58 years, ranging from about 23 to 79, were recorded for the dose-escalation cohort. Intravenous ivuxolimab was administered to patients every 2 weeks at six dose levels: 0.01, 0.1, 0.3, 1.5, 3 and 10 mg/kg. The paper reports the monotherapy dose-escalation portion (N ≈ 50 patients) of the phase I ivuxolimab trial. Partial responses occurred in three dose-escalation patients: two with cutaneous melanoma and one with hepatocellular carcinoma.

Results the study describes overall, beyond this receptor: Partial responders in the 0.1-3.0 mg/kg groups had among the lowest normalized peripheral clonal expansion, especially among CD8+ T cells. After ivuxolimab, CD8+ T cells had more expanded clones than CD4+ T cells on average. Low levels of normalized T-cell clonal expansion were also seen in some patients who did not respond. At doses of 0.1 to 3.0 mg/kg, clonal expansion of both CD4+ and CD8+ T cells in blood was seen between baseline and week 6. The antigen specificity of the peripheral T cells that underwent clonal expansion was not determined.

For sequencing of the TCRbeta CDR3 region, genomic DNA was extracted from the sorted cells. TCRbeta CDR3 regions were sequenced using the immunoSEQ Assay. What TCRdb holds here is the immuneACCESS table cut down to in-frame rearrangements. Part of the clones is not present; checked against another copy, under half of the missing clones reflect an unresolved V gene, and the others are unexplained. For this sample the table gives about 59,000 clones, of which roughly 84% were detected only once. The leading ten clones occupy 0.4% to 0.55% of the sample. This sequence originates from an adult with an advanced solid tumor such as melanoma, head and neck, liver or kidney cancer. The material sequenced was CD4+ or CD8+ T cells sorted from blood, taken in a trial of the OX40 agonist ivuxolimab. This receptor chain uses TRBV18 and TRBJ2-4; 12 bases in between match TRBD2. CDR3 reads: CASSPSGLAGSPAIQYF. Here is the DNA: TGTGCCAGCTCACCATCCGGACTAGCGGGATCCCCAGCGATTCAGTACTTC.